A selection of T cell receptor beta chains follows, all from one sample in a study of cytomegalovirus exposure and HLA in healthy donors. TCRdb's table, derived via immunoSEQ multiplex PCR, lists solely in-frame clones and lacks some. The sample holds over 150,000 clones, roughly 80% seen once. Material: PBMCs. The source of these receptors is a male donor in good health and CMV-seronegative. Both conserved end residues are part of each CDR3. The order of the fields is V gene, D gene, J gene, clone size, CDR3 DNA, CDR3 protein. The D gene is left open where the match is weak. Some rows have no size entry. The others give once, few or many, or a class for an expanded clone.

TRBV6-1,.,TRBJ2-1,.,TGTGCCAGCAATATGGGACAACTAAAGACGAATGAGCAGTTCTTC,CASNMGQLKTNEQFF
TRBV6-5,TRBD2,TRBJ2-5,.,TGTGCCAGCAGTCGGGGGGGGGCAAGCGAGACCCAGTACTTC,CASSRGGASETQYF
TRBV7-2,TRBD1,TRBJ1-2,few,TGTGCCAGCAGCTCAGACAGGGGTGGTGGCTACACCTTC,CASSSDRGGGYTF
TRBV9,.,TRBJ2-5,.,TGTGCCAGCAGCCCAACGTTGGGAGAAAGAGGAGAGACCCAGTACTTC,CASSPTLGERGETQYF
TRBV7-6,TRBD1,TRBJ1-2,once,TGTGCCAGCAGCTTGGGAAGGACAGGGGATGTCGGCTACACCTTC,CASSLGRTGDVGYTF
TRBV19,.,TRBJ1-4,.,TGTGCCAGTAGGCCCTATGCAGGTGAAAAACTGTTTTTT,CASRPYAGEKLFF
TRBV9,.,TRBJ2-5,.,TGTGCCAGCAGCGTAGGGGCTACAGGGAGGGCGGAGACCCAGTACTTC,CASSVGATGRAETQYF
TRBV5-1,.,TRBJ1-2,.,TGCGCCAGCAGCACCACCTGGACGGGGATCTATGGCTACACCTTC,CASSTTWTGIYGYTF
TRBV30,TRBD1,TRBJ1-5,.,TGTGCCTGGAGTAGGGGACAGCTCTCCGAGCCCCAGCATTTT,CAWSRGQLSEPQHF
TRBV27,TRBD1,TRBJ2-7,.,TGTGCCAGCACCCCCGTCCCCGCAGGGGGTGGAGAGCAGTACTTC,CASTPVPAGGGEQYF
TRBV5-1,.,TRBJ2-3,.,TGCGCCAGCAGCGGAACTAGGGATGCTAGCACAGATACGCAGTATTTT,CASSGTRDASTDTQYF
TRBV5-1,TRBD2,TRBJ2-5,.,TGCGCCAGCAGCTTGCTTTCGGGGGGACAAGAGACCCAGTACTTC,CASSLLSGGQETQYF
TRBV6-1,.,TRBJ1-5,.,TGTGCCAGCAGGCGAGACAAAGATAGCAATCAGCCCCAGCATTTT,CASRRDKDSNQPQHF
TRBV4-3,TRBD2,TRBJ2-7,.,TGCGCCAGCAGCCAAGATTTGTCTAGCGGCCCCTACGAGCAGTACTTC,CASSQDLSSGPYEQYF
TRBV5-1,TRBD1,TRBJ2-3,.,TGCGCCAGCAGTAACCAGGGGGCTGCCACAGATACGCAGTATTTT,CASSNQGAATDTQYF
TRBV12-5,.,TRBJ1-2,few,TGTGCTAGTGGTCCGGGGGGGGAGGGTCGCTATGGCTACACCTTC,CASGPGGEGRYGYTF
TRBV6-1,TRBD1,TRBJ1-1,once,TGTGCCAGCAGTGGATACAGGGGAGTCGGCACTGAAGCTTTCTTT,CASSGYRGVGTEAFF
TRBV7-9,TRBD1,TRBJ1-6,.,TGTGCCAGCAGCCCACAAGACAGGGCCCTCCACTTT,CASSPQDRALHF
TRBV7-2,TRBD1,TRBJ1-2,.,TGTGCCAGCAGCTTAGGGGGACAGGGAACGCGCTACACCTTC,CASSLGGQGTRYTF
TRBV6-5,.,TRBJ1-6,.,TGTGCCAGCAGTTATTGGAGCTCCTATAATTCACCCCTCCACTTT,CASSYWSSYNSPLHF
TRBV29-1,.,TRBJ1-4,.,TGCAGCGCCGAACAGGGTAATGAAAAACTGTTTTTT,CSAEQGNEKLFF
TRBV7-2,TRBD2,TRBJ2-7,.,TGTGCCAGCAGCCCTCTAGCGGGTCTCTCCTACGAGCAGTACTTC,CASSPLAGLSYEQYF
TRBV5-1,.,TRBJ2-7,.,TGCGCCAGCAGCTTGTTTGCGGACAGTAGCATGGTTTACGAGCAGTACTTC,CASSLFADSSMVYEQYF
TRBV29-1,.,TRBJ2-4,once,TGCAGCGTTGTTACAGGGGGGGAAAACATTCAGTACTTC,CSVVTGGENIQYF
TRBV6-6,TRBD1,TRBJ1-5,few,TGTGCCAGCAAAGGACAGGGCCTTTATAGCAATCAGCCCCAGCATTTT,CASKGQGLYSNQPQHF
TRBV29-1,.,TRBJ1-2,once,TGCAGCGTTGAAACCCTCGGGGCGGGGTATGGCTACACCTTC,CSVETLGAGYGYTF
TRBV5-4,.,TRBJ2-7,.,TGTGCCAGCAGCTTGGAGTCAGGGCCGATGGAGCAGTACTTC,CASSLESGPMEQYF
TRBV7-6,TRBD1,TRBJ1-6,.,TGTGCCAGCAGCTCACGACCGGACAGGGGTAATTCACCCCTCCACTTT,CASSSRPDRGNSPLHF
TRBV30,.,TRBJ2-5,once,TGTGCCTGGAGTGTCGAGGAGACCCAGTACTTC,CAWSVEETQYF
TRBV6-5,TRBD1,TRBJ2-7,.,TGTGCCAGCAGTCGGACAGGGGACGAGCAGTACTTC,CASSRTGDEQYF
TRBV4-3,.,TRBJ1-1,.,TGCGCCAGCAGCCAAGGGCAGCCCGAGGGCACTGAAGCTTTCTTT,CASSQGQPEGTEAFF
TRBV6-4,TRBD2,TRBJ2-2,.,TGTGCCAGCAGCCTCGTAGCTAGCGGGGAAAACACCGGGGAGCTGTTTTTT,CASSLVASGENTGELFF
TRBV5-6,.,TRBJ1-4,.,TGTGCCAGCAGGAGAGGACAATATAATGAAAAACTGTTTTTT,CASRRGQYNEKLFF
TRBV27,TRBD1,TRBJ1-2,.,TGTGCCAGCAGTTTATCGGCACAGGGGGGACTCTATGGCTACACCTTC,CASSLSAQGGLYGYTF
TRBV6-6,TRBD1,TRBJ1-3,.,TGTGCCAGCAGTACGACAGGGAATATTGGAAACACCATATATTTT,CASSTTGNIGNTIYF
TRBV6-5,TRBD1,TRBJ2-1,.,TGTGCCAGCAGTTACGGGACAGAAGGTTTTGAGCAGTTCTTC,CASSYGTEGFEQFF
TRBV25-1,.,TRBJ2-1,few,TGTGCCAGCAGACTGAACCCAGGGGATGAGCAGTTCTTC,CASRLNPGDEQFF
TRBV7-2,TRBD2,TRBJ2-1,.,TGTGCCAGCAGCCCGGGGGGGAGCTCCTACAATGAGCAGTTCTTC,CASSPGGSSYNEQFF
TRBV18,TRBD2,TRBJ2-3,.,TGTGCCAGCTCACCCCCTAGCGGTAGCACAGATACGCAGTATTTT,CASSPPSGSTDTQYF
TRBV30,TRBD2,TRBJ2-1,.,TGTGCCTGGAGCCCTTTTGGACTAGCGGGGGCGGAGCAGTTCTTC,CAWSPFGLAGAEQFF
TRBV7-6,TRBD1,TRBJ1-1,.,TGTGCCAGCAGCTCCGCCGGGACAGGGGGCGTCTCTGAAGCTTTCTTT,CASSSAGTGGVSEAFF
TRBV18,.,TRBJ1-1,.,TGTGCCAGCTCACCACCCCGCCCTATGGACACTGAAGCTTTCTTT,CASSPPRPMDTEAFF
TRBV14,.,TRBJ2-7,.,TGTGCCAGCAGCCAAGATTGGGGGGTCAGCTCCTACGAGCAGTACTTC,CASSQDWGVSSYEQYF
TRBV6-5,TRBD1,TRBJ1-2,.,TGTGCCAGCAGTCGAGACGCGGACAGGGTGACTGGCTACACCTTC,CASSRDADRVTGYTF
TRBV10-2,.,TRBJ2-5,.,TGCGCCAGCAGTAAGACAGTTCAAGAGACCCAGTACTTC,CASSKTVQETQYF
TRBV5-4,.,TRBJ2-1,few,TGTGCCAGCAGCTTGAGTGGGCAGTCCTACAATGAGCAGTTCTTC,CASSLSGQSYNEQFF
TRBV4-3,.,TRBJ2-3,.,TGCGCCAGCAGCCAAGATCCCCAGCGAACTAGCACAGATACGCAGTATTTT,CASSQDPQRTSTDTQYF
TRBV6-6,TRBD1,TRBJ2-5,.,TGTGCCGCCAAGAAGGGGGCGGGAGAGACCCAGTACTTC,CAAKKGAGETQYF
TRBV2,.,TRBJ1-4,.,TGTGCCAGCAGTGTTTATGACTTGGGTGGGGAAAAACTGTTTTTT,CASSVYDLGGEKLFF
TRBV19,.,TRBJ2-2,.,TGTGCCAGTAGCCCTAAGAGGACCGGGGAGCTGTTTTTT,CASSPKRTGELFF
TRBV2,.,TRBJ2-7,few,TGTGCCAGCAGTGTGGGGGGTTTTTTCTCCGAGCAGTACTTC,CASSVGGFFSEQYF
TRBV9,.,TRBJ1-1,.,TGTGCCAGCAGACCGGACTGGAACACTGAAGCTTTCTTT,CASRPDWNTEAFF
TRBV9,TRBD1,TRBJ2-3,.,TGTGCCAGCAGCGTTGGGTGGACAGGGTGGGCAGATACGCAGTATTTT,CASSVGWTGWADTQYF
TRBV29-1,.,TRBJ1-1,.,TGCAGCGTTGCGGTTGTTGAAGCTTTCTTT,CSVAVVEAFF